The T cell receptor (beta chain) described here comes from a study of T cells after yellow fever vaccination (dated by TCRdb to the late 2010s). Broadly, across the study: Libraries from fractions with low cell numbers were prepared with the SMART-Seq v4 Ultra Low Input RNA kit. To follow T-cell clones before and after both primary and booster YFV17D yellow fever vaccination, bulk TCR alpha and beta repertoires underwent longitudinal sequencing. Two healthy male donors made up the cohort, one aged 18 to 30 years and the other aged 30 to 40 years. Blood was drawn at multiple timepoints before and after primary and secondary immunization, with bulk PBMC replicates and cell subsets isolated. Beyond this particular receptor, the publication reports: The study included only a couple of donors, which limits how far the findings can be generalized. A small fraction of clonotypes appeared in both the CD4 and CD8 compartments, likely as a result of convergent recombination. Because abundant contaminating clonotypes from the bulk population could be contained in FACS-sorted repertoires, computational filtering was required. The secondary T-cell response was weaker than the primary response but faster, peaking on day 5 instead of day 15. Most clones expanded after primary vaccination (around 97% of CD4 and 88% of CD8) were re-detected after the booster, suggesting that broad memory maintenance occurred.

Taken with the paper, the label for treatment or condition translates to: live attenuated yellow fever vaccine strain. PBMCs were isolated from peripheral blood using a standard Ficoll-Paque protocol. CD4 and CD8 T-cell fractions were isolated with Dynabeads CD4 and CD8 positive selection kits. TriZol was used to extract RNA from bulk PBMCs, CD4 and CD8 fractions, and dextramer-positive and dextramer-negative fractions. V is cut back by 4 bases and J by 3 bases, with 5 bases in the junction unmatched. The CDR3 contains 14 residues, cysteine and phenylalanine counted. Only the CDR3 part of the read is kept: 42 bases, read in frame from the first base. CDR1 and CDR2, looked up from the germline V gene (reference sequence), are SGHNT and YYREEE. TCR cDNA was synthesized by 5'RACE template switching, through which a universal primer site and unique molecular identifiers were introduced. cDNA synthesis was primed from both the TCR alpha and TCR beta constant segments. Libraries were amplified in two PCR steps, with sample barcodes and sequencing adapters added in the second step. Sequencing of the libraries was done on either Illumina HiSeq 2500 (2x100 bp) or NovaSeq (2x150 bp). Regarding the original processing steps: MIGEC handled demultiplexing of reads and collapsing into UMI consensus sequences, while MiXCR performed V(D)J alignment. Clonotypes responding to the vaccine were identified with edgeR on replicate PBMC samples, with the criteria of FDR below 0.01 and a log2 fold change above 5 up to day 15. Each bulk clonotype was labeled CD4 or CD8 based on which sequenced repertoire, CD4 or CD8, contained the clonotype at higher abundance. Starting from the raw public reads, TCRdb applied fastp trimming at Q25, assembled clones with MiXCR and retained in-frame beta chains. Every distinct CDR3 protein forms one entry, paired with its most common genes and DNA. The V and J calls reflect TCRdb's pipeline rather than the authors' work. Recorded for this sample are about 220,000 distinct CDR3 sequences; about 7% of them occurred a single time. 1% to 1.2% of the sample rests with the top ten.

This clonotype was seen a handful of times. The antigen this receptor binds is unknown. No base quality values were provided; no much bigger clone lies one nucleotide off. The receptor's source is a young man who received the YFV17D yellow fever vaccine. Recombination joined TRBV5-4 with TRBJ2-3; 7 nucleotides in the junction match TRBD1. The sample in question was CD4+ T cells sorted from PBMCs, obtained on the day of the yellow fever booster vaccination. The sequence in DNA is TGTGCCAGCAGCCCGCAGACAGGGACAGATACGCAGTATTTT. Its translation reads: CASSPQTGTDTQYF.